These T cell receptor beta chains were read from a single sample in a study of control samples from healthy donors and cancer patients. Using immunoSEQ multiplex PCR, the repertoire was profiled, and TCRdb retains in-frame clones only, with some absent. Of roughly 120,000 clones listed, more than 85% are singletons. The sample taken for sequencing was blood. These receptors all stem from a woman aged 18-35 years in good health. The CDR3 runs from the conserved cysteine through the conserved F or W.

CDR3	V	J
CASWGPGTGCPLSSYEQYF	TRBV9	TRBJ2-7
CARLTGEQIDTQYF	TRBV7-3	TRBJ2-3
CAWSGGADQPQHF	TRBV30	TRBJ1-5
CAWSGPRGHTIYF	TRBV30	TRBJ1-3
CASSPRERGETF	TRBV18	TRBJ1-2
CATSRSYEQYF	TRBV15	TRBJ2-7
CASSLVPPNRGSYEQYF	TRBV7-2	TRBJ2-7
CASSPRLTGLLYQETQYF	TRBV18	TRBJ2-5
CASSYPNEQYF	TRBV6-2/TRBV6-3	TRBJ2-7
CASKGRIHF	TRBV4-1	TRBJ1-6
CASSPIGQGYGYTF	TRBV5-1	TRBJ1-2
CASSQDRGESYEQYF	TRBV4-3	TRBJ2-7
CASISGQNTEAFF	TRBV28	TRBJ1-1
CASSLLTGGPYYEQYF	TRBV11-1	TRBJ2-7
CASSPPGLYNEQFF	TRBV18	TRBJ2-1
CASRRDMSYSGNTIYF	TRBV2	TRBJ1-3
CASSFDRGQVGEQYF	TRBV18	TRBJ2-7
CASSQYQGQGADTQYF	TRBV4-3	TRBJ2-3
CASSVEGASKTGELFF	TRBV9	TRBJ2-2
CASSQEKSLFDQETQYF	TRBV4-2	TRBJ2-5
CSASGSGTGRSPLHF	TRBV20-1	TRBJ1-6
CSALYGYTF	TRBV20-1	TRBJ1-2
CASSSWTGANEQYF	TRBV6-5	TRBJ2-7
CASSVSSRTDTQYF	TRBV9	TRBJ2-3
CASSNRTGGRYATNEKLFF	TRBV21-1	TRBJ1-4
CASSPVSSYEQYF	TRBV18	TRBJ2-7
CASSLVTGSSGANVLTF	TRBV7-2	TRBJ2-6
CAWSVPTGFSYNSPLHF	TRBV30	TRBJ1-6
CASRSGTEHTEAFF	TRBV2	TRBJ1-1
CASSGRGLLTNEQFF	TRBV9	TRBJ2-1
CASSFTSGYYNEQFF	TRBV7-2	TRBJ2-1
CASSQEEEPPGQGANTGELFF	TRBV4-3	TRBJ2-2
CASRTGGMNTEAFF	TRBV28	TRBJ1-1
CASINSVGGNIQYF	TRBV28	TRBJ2-4
CASSQDTLPYNEQFF	TRBV4-2	TRBJ2-1
CASSIDPLRTGARNTEAFF	TRBV19	TRBJ1-1
CASSQAGASGVWDEQFF	TRBV3-1/TRBV3-2	TRBJ2-1
CASSKPRSGRVHNEQFF	TRBV21-1	TRBJ2-1
CATSDAGGRFNQPQHF	TRBV24-1	TRBJ1-5
CASSAIGTGSPDTQYF	TRBV6-4	TRBJ2-3
CSFRDTNVGGYTF	TRBV29-1	TRBJ1-2